This T cell receptor (beta chain) originates from a study of blood T cells in healthy people across ages. The germline V gene encodes CDR1 SQVTM and CDR2 ANQGSEA. V was cut by 2 bases and J by 7 bases, with 12 bases left in between. The CDR3 extends over 13 amino acids. It was with a sample-barcoded 5' primer and a J-beta primer mix that a second PCR of about 6 to 11 cycles was run. Each CDR3 protein gets one entry after TCRdb re-called the 5' RACE reads with MiXCR. The sample contains about 640,000 distinct CDR3 sequences, around three fifths of which appear only once. The sequence was collected from a man in his 60s in good health. The specimen was blood. J is TRBJ2-1 and V is TRBV29-1; a weak D match, TRBD2 (6 bases). CDR3 sequence reads: CSVERGTGNEQFF. CDR3 DNA: TGCAGCGTTGAACGGGGGACGGGGAATGAGCAGTTCTTC.